This TCR beta chain was sequenced in a study of blood T cell repertoires in COVID-19. Across the study: Sites in the United States, Italy and Spain provided acute and convalescent COVID-19 samples. T cells, B-cell-depleted T cells, or PBMCs provided the cDNA or gDNA that served as material.

Original processing notes: Amplification from reference gene primers served as the basis for estimated nucleated cell counts. Repertoires were generated with immunoSEQ multiplex PCR, while TCRdb's copy carries only in-frame clones and drops some. V and J calls and clone size are given by that table; D and trimming were obtained from the DNA. The profile shows 140,000 or so clones, about 80% of them singletons. The CDR3 is 20 residues long. Sequenced material: peripheral blood. This sequence originates from a man in his 70s who had recovered from COVID-19. The chain recombines TRBV12-1 with TRBJ1-2; TRBD1 is taken as the D call from the table, unchecked against the DNA. TRBV12-1 corresponds to a pseudogene. The CDR3 spells CASSPNPSTGKGVLGYGYTF. DNA of the CDR3: TGTGCCAGCAGCCCCAACCCCTCCACAGGGAAAGGAGTACTCGGCTATGGCTACACCTTC.